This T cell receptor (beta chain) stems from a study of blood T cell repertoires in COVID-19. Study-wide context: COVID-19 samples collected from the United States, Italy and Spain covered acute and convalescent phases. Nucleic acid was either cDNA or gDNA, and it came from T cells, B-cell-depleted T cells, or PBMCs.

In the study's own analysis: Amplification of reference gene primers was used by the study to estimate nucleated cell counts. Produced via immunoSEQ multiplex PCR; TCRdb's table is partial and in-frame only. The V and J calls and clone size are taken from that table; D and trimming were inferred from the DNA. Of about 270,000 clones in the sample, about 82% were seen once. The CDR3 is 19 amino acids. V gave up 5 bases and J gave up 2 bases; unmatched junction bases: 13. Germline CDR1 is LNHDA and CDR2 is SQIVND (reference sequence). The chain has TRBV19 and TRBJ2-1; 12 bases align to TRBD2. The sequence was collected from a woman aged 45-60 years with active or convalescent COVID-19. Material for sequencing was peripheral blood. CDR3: CASSPPRLAGGPTYNEQFF. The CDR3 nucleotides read TGTGCCAGTAGTCCCCCTCGCCTAGCGGGAGGGCCCACCTACAATGAGCAGTTCTTC. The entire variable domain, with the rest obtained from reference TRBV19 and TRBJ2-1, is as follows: DGGITQSPKYLFRKEGQNVTLSCEQNLNHDAMYWYRQDPGQGLRLIYYSQIVNDFQKGDIAEGYSVSREKKESFPLTVTSAQKNPTAFYLCASSPPRLAGGPTYNEQFFGPGTRLTVL.